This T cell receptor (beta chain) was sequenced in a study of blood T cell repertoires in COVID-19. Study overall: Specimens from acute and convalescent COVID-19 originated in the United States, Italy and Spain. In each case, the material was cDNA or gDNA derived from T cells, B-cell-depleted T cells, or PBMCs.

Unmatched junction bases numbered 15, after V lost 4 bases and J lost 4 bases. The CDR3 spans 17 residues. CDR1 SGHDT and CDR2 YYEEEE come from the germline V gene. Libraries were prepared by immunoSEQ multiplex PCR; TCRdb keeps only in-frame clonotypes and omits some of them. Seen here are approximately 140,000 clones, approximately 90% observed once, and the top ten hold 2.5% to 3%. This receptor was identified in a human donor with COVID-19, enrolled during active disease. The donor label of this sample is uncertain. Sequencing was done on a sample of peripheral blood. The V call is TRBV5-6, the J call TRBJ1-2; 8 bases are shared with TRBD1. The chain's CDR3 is CASSHDRGGPKLYGYTF. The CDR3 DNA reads TGTGCCAGCAGCCATGACAGGGGCGGACCCAAACTCTATGGCTACACCTTC.